This T cell receptor (beta chain) stems from a study of T cells after yellow fever vaccination. Study observations and caveats: The study noted that FACS-sorted repertoires could contain abundant clonotypes contaminating from the bulk population.

This CDR3 spans 13 amino acids. CDR1 and CDR2 (germline): MNHEY, SVGEGT. V shed 6 bases and J shed 3 bases, with 9 bases lying between them. Note on this clonotype: Its antigen is as yet unknown.

TCRdb re-analysed the 5' RACE reads in MiXCR, keeping a single row per CDR3 protein. The sample lists roughly 300,000 distinct CDR3 sequences, roughly 8.4% seen once, with approximately 16% in the top ten. Here the sequenced sample was PBMCs, taken roughly 47 days after the first yellow fever vaccination. This TCR was sampled from a man aged 18 to 29 who received the YFV17D yellow fever vaccine. This rearrangement joins TRBV6-2 or TRBV6-3 to TRBJ1-5, with unresolved D. For the CDR3, the DNA is TGTGCCAGCAGCCTACACTTCAATCAGCCCCAGCATTTT. The encoded protein is CASSLHFNQPQHF.